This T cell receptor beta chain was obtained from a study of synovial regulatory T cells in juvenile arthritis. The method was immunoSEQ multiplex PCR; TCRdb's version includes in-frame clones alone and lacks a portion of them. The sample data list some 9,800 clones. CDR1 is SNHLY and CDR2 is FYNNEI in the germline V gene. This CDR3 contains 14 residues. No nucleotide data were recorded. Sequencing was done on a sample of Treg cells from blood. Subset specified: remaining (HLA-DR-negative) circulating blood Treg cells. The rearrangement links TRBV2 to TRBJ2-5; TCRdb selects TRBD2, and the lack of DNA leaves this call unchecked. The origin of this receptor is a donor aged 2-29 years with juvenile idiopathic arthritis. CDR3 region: CASSADLAEETQYF. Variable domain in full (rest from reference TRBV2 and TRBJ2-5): EPEVTQTPSHQVTQMGQEVILRCVPISNHLYFYWYRQILGQKVEFLVSFYNNEISEKSEIFDDQFSVERPDGSNFTLKIRSTKLEDSAMYFCASSADLAEETQYFGPGTRLLVL.